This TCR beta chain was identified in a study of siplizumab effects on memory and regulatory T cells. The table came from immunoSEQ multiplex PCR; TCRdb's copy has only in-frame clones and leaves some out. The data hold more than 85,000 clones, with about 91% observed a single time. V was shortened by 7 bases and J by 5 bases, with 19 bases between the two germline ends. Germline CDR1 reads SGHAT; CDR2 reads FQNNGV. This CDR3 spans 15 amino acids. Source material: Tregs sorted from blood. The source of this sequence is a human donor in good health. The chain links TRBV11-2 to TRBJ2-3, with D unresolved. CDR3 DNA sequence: TGTGCCAGCACCACGCCGGTCGGTGGGCAAGATACGCAGTATTTT. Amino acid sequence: CASTTPVGGQDTQYF.